This paragraph covers one T cell receptor beta chain sequence. Its antigen is still unknown. The source of the sample is a study of T cell repertoires in cytomegalovirus infection. The J segment lost 0 bases and the V segment lost 6 bases, leaving 10 bases of the junction unmatched. Germline CDR1 SNHLY, CDR2 FYNNEI. This CDR3 is 16 amino acids long. TCRdb re-called the reads through MiXCR, storing one row per CDR3 protein. This sample has fewer than 550,000 distinct CDR3 sequences; about a third occur once, and the top ten carry approximately 13%. Study-wide findings and caveats: Individuals carrying CMV plus the relevant HLA were identified by cumulative frequency of public TCR beta families.

Source material: PBMCs. This TCR derives from a human donor in good health (CMV status not recorded). Some clones in this sample may be carry-over from other donors' samples. V and J are TRBV2 and TRBJ1-2, with TRBD1 matching 7 bases. CDR3 sequence reads: CASRKTGIGANYGYTF. The CDR3 nucleotides read TGTGCCAGCAGAAAGACAGGGATAGGGGCTAACTATGGCTACACCTTC.